This TCR beta chain was retrieved from a study of CD8+ T cells in alopecia areata. Study outcomes and limitations: Persistence during tofacitinib was seen for many expanded lesional clones in scalp and blood. Clonality in the scalp and expanded CD8+ clones ranked among the top 100 were significantly decreased by tofacitinib.

Isolated RNA was reverse transcribed into cDNA used as the sequencing template. Using immunoSEQ multiplex PCR, the repertoire was profiled, and TCRdb retains in-frame clones only, with some absent. The data contain approximately 190,000 clones, 55% to 75% of them seen just once; the ten biggest clones take up 5% to 6%. This clone was found a few times. The antigen is unknown. Treatment specified: oral pan-JAK inhibitor, 5-10 mg twice daily. The investigators collected lesional scalp punch biopsies and peripheral blood from alopecia areata patients. Investigators sorted PBMCs to obtain both CD4+ and CD8+ T cells. Here the sequenced sample was CD4+ T cells sorted from blood, taken at week 24, from a patient treated with tofacitinib. The sequence was obtained from a human donor with alopecia areata.

This CDR3 reads CASSQAGQDIYGYTF. The CDR3 region has the DNA TGCGCCAGCAGCCAAGCGGGACAGGATATCTATGGCTACACCTTC. The gene calls are TRBV4-3 and TRBJ1-2; 8 nucleotides agree with TRBD1. V trimming: 1 base; J trimming: 4 bases; junction bases outside the gene matches: 5. Germline V gives CDR1 LGHNA, CDR2 YSLEER. The CDR3 runs to 15 residues.